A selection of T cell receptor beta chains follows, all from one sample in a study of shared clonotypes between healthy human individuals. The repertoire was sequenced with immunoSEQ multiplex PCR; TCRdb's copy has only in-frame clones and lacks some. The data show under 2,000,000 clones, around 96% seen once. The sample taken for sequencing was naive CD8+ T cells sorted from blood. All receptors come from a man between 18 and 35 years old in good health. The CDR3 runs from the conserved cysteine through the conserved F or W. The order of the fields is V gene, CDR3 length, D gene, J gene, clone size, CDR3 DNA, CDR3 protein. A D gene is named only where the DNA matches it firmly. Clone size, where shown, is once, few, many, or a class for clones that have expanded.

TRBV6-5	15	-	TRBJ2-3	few	TGTGCCAGCAGTTACTCGGAACGGGGACTAGATACGCAGTATTTT	CASSYSERGLDTQYF
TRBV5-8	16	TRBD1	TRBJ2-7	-	TGTGCCAGCAGCTCGCCGAGACAGGGGCCGACCTACGAGCAGTACTTC	CASSSPRQGPTYEQYF
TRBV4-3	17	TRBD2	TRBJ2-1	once	TGCGCCAGCAGCCAGGGTGTTCTAGCGGGAGAAGGTCATGAGCAGTTCTTC	CASSQGVLAGEGHEQFF
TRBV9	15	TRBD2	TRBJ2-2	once	TGTGCCAGCAGCGTAGGGCTAGCGGGACCCGGGGAGCTGTTTTTT	CASSVGLAGPGELFF
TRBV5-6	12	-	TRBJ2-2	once	TGTGCCAGCAGCTTGCCGACCGGGGAGCTGTTTTTT	CASSLPTGELFF
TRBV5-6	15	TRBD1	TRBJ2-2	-	TGTGCCAGCACCTCGTCCCGGGACAGCACCGGGGAGCTGTTTTTT	CASTSSRDSTGELFF
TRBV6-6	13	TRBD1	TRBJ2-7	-	TGTGCCAGCACCACGGGACAGGGCTATGAGCAGTACTTC	CASTTGQGYEQYF
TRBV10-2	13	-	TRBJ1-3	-	TGCGCCAGCAGCGACGAAGCTGGAAACACCATATATTTT	CASSDEAGNTIYF
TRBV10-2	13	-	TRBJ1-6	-	TGCGCCAGCACGAGGCTCAATAATTCACCCCTCCACTTT	CASTRLNNSPLHF
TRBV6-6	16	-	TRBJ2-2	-	TGTGCCAGCAGTTACTCTAACGGGGGAGCGGACGGGGAGCTGTTTTTT	CASSYSNGGADGELFF
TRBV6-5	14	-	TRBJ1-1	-	TGTGCCAGCAGTTACGGGGTGTCCTACACTGAAGCTTTCTTT	CASSYGVSYTEAFF
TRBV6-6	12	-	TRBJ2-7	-	TGTGCCGCCGGAGAGGGCTCCTACGAGCAGTACTTC	CAAGEGSYEQYF
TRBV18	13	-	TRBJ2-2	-	TGTGCCAGCTCACCCGAGGTCGCCGGGGAGCTGTTTTTT	CASSPEVAGELFF
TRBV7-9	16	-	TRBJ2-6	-	TGTGCCAGCAGCTGGGACGTAAACTCTGGGGCCAACGTCCTGACTTTC	CASSWDVNSGANVLTF
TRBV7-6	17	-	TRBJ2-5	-	TGTGCCAGCAGCTTAGACAAGGGGGGAACAGGGCTAGAGACCCAGTACTTC	CASSLDKGGTGLETQYF
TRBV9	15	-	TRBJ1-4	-	TGTGCCAGCAGCGGAGGGACGGATTTGAATGAAAAACTGTTTTTT	CASSGGTDLNEKLFF
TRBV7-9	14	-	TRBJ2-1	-	TGTGCCAGCAGCTCTGCGGACTCCTACAATGAGCAGTTCTTC	CASSSADSYNEQFF
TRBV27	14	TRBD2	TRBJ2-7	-	TGTGCCAGCAGTTTATTGCGGGAGAGTTACGAGCAGTACTTC	CASSLLRESYEQYF
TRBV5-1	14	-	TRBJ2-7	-	TGCGCCAGCAGCTTGGCGCCAGGGGACTACGAGCAGTACTTC	CASSLAPGDYEQYF
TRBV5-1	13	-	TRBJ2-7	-	TGCGCCAGCAGCTTACCCGATTCCTACGAGCAGTACTTC	CASSLPDSYEQYF
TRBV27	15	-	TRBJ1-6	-	TGTGCCAGCAGTTTAACAGGGCCTACCAATTCACCCCTCCACTTT	CASSLTGPTNSPLHF
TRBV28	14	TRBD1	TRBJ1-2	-	TGTGCCAGCAGTACGACAGGGGGCCAGGGCGGCTACACCTTC	CASSTTGGQGGYTF
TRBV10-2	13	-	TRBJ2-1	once	TGCGCCAGCAGTGAACAGTTTTACAATGAGCAGTTCTTC	CASSEQFYNEQFF
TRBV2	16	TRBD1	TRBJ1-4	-	TGTGCCAGCAGATTACAGGGGGCATCGGCTAATGAAAAACTGTTTTTT	CASRLQGASANEKLFF
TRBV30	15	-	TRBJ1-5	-	TGTGCCTGGAGTGGTAGTTCGGGGCTTAATCAGCCCCAGCATTTT	CAWSGSSGLNQPQHF
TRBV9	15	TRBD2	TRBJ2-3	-	TGTGCCAGCAGCGCAGCGGGAGTTAGCACAGATACGCAGTATTTT	CASSAAGVSTDTQYF
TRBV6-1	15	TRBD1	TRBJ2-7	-	TGTTGTCCCTCAATTTCCGGGACAGGAATCTACGAGCAGTACTTC	CCPSISGTGIYEQYF
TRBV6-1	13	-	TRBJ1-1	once	TGTGCCAGCAACGCTGTGGGGCACACTGAAGCTTTCTTT	CASNAVGHTEAFF
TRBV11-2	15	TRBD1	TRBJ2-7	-	TGTGCCAGCAGCTCCGGACAGGGGACGGGTTACGAGCAGTACTTC	CASSSGQGTGYEQYF
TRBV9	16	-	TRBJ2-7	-	TGTGCCAGCAGCGCATACGGGACCCCCTACGAGTACGAGCAGTACTTC	CASSAYGTPYEYEQYF
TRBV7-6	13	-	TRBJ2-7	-	TGTGCCAGCAGCGCTACCGGGACCGACGAGCAGTACTTC	CASSATGTDEQYF
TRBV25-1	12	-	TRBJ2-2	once	TGTGCCAGCAGTGACAACACCGGGGAGCTGTTTTTT	CASSDNTGELFF
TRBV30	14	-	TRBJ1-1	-	TGTGCCTGGAGTGTGTTTGGGAAGAACACTGAAGCTTTCTTT	CAWSVFGKNTEAFF
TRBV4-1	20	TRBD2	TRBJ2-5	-	TGCGCCAGCAGCCAAGTCCCCTATAGCGGGAGGCCCCCAACGGAAGAGACCCAGTACTTC	CASSQVPYSGRPPTEETQYF
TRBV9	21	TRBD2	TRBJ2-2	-	TGTGCCAGCAGCGTAGGCCCCCGGGTTCTAGCGGGAGGGACGGCCACCGGGGAGCTGTTTTTT	CASSVGPRVLAGGTATGELFF
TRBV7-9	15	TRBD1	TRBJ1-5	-	TGTGCCGACCGGAAGGAGGGGGCGTCCAATCAGCCCCAGCATTTT	CADRKEGASNQPQHF
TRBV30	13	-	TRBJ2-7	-	TGTGCCTGGAGCTGGGGACCGGTCTACGAGCAGTACTTC	CAWSWGPVYEQYF
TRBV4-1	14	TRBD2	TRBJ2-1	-	TGCGCCAGCAGCCTGTCGGGACTAGAATATGAGCAGTTCTTC	CASSLSGLEYEQFF
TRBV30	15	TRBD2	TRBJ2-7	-	TGTGCCTGGAATGGGAAGGCGGGAGGCTCCTACGAGCAGTACTTC	CAWNGKAGGSYEQYF
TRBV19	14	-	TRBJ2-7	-	TGTGCCAGTAACCCTGGGGGGCTCTCCTACGAGCAGTACTTC	CASNPGGLSYEQYF
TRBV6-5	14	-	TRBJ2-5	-	TGTGCCAGCAGTTACTCTTTCTCTCAGGAGACCCAGTACTTC	CASSYSFSQETQYF
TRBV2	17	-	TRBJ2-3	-	TGTGCCAGCAGTGAAGGACGAGGGACCATGGGGGCCGATACGCAGTATTTT	CASSEGRGTMGADTQYF
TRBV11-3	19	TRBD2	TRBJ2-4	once	TGTGCCAGCAGCCGGCGAGGGGGACCTAGCGGGAGCCCCAAAAACATTCAGTACTTC	CASSRRGGPSGSPKNIQYF
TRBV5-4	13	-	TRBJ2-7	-	TGTGCCAGCAGCTGGGGACTGGCCTACGAGCAGTACTTC	CASSWGLAYEQYF
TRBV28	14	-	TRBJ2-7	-	TGTGCCAGCAGTTTCCCCCTCGTTCCCTACGAGCAGTACTTC	CASSFPLVPYEQYF
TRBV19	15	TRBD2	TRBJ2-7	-	TGTGCCAGTAGTATGGGGCTAGCGGGGGGCTACGAGCAGTACTTC	CASSMGLAGGYEQYF
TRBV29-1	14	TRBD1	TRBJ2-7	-	TGCAGCGTCTCCATCCCGGACAGGGCCTACGAGCAGTACTTC	CSVSIPDRAYEQYF
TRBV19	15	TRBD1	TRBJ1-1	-	TGTGCCAGTAGTCCCGGACAGGGCGTCCCCACTGAAGCTTTCTTT	CASSPGQGVPTEAFF
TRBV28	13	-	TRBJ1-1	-	TGTGCCAGCGAGGTGGGAATGAACACTGAAGCTTTCTTT	CASEVGMNTEAFF
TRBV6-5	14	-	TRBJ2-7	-	TGTGCCAGCAGTTACTCGAGTATGGGACACGAGCAGTACTTC	CASSYSSMGHEQYF
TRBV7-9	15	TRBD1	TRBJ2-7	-	TGTGCCAGCAGCTCGTGGACAGGGGGCCGGGACGAGCAGTACTTC	CASSSWTGGRDEQYF
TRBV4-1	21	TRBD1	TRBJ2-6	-	TGCGCCAGCAGCCAAGCTATGGTTACAGGGGGGATAACCTCTGGGGCCAACGTCCTGACTTTC	CASSQAMVTGGITSGANVLTF
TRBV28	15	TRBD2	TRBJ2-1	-	TGTGCCAGCAGTTTATGGACTAGCGGGGGGGTGGAGCAGTTCTTC	CASSLWTSGGVEQFF
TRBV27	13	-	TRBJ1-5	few	TGTGCCAGCAGTTTATATCAGGGTTCTCCCCAGCATTTT	CASSLYQGSPQHF
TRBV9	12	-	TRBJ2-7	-	TGTGCCAGCAGCGGTGGGGATCTTCGAGTCTACTTC	CASSGGDLRVYF
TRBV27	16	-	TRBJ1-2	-	TGTGCCAGCAGTTCCTGGACGGATCAACCGCTTTATGGCTACACCTTC	CASSSWTDQPLYGYTF
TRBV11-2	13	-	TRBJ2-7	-	TGTGCCAGCAGCTTAGCCTTAGCCGACGAGCAGTACTTC	CASSLALADEQYF
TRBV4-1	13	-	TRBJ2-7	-	TGCGCCAGCAAGCCGCCGTTATCTTACGAGCAGTACTTC	CASKPPLSYEQYF
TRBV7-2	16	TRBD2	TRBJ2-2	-	TGTGCCAGCAGCTTTAGCGGGAGGGCGGAAACCGGGGAGCTGTTTTTT	CASSFSGRAETGELFF
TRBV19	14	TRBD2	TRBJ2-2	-	TGTGCCACCTTAGCGGGAGTGGTCACCGGGGAGCTGTTTTTT	CATLAGVVTGELFF